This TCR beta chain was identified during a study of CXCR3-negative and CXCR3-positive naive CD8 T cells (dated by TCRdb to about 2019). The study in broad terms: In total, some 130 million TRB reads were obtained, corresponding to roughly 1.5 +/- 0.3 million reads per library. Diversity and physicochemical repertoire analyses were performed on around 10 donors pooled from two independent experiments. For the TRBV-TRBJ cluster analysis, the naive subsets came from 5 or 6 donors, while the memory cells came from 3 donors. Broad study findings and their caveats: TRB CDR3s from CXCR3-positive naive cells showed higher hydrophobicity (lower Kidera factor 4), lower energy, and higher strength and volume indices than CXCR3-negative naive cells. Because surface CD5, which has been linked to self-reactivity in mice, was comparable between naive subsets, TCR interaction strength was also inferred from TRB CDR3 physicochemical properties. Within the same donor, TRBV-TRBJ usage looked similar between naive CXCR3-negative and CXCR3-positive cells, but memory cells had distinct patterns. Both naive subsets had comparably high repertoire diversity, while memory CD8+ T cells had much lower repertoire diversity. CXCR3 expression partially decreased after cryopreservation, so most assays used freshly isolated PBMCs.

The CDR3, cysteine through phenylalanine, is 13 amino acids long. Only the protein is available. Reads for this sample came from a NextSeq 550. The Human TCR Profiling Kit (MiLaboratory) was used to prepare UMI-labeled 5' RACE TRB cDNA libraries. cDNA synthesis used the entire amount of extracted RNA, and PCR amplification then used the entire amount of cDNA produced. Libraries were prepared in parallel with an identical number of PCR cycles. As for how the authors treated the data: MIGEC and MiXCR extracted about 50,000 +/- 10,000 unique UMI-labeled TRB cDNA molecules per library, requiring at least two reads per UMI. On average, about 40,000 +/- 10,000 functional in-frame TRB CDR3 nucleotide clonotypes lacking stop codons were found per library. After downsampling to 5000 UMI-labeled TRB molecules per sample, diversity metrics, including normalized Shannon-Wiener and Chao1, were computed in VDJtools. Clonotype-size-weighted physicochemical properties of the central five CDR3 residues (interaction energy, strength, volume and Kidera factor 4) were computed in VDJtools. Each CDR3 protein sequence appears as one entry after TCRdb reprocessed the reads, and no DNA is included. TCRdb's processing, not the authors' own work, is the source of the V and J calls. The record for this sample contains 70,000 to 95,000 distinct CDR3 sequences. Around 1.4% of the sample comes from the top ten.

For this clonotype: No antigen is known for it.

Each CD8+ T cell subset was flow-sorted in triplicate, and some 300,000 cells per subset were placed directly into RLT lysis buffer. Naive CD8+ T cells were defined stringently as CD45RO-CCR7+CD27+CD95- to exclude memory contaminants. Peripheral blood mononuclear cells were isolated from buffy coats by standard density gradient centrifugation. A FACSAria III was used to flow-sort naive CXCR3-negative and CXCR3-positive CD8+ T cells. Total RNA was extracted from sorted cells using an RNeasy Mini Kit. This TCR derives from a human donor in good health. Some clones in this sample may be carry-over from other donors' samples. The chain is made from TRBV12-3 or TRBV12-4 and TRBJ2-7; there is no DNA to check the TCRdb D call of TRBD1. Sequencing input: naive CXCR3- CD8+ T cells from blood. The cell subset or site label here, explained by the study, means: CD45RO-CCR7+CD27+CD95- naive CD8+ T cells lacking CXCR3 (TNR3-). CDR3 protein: CASSYRITYEQYF.